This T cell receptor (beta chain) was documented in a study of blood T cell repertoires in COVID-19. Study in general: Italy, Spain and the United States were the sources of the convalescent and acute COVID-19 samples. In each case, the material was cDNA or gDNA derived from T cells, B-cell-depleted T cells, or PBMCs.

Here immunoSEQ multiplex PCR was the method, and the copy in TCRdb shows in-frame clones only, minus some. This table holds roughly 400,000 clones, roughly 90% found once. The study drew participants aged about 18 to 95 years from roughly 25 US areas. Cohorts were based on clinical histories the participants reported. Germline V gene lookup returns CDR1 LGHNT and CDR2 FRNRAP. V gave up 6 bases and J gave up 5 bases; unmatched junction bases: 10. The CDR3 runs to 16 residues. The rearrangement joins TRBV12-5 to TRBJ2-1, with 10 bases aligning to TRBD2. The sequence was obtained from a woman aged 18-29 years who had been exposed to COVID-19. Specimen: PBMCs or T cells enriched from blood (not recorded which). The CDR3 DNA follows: TGTGCTAGTGGGCCTTCTAGCGGGAGCCTCGACAATGAGCAGTTCTTC. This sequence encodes CASGPSSGSLDNEQFF.